One and the same sample provided the 23 T cell receptor beta chains below, sequenced in a study of vaccination effects on CD4 cells after COVID-19. Subsequent to a culture period of more than 8 days, CD4+ T cells were isolated. Clones were read by immunoSEQ multiplex PCR, and TCRdb kept only the in-frame ones, dropping some. The sample comprises some 26,000 clones, around 73% of which are singletons, and approximately 10% rests with the top ten. What these receptors recognize is not known. Sequenced here: CD4+ T cells from PBMCs cultured without peptide, sampled before COVID-19 vaccination. Receptors were obtained from a human donor who received a COVID-19 vaccine.

This chain joins TRBV11-2 and TRBJ2-5; 10 bases agree with TRBD2. This CDR3 is 15 amino acids long. Germline V gene lookup returns CDR1 SGHAT and CDR2 FQNNGV. Trimming at V came to 6 bases and at J to 7 bases, leaving 11 bases not matched to a gene. As DNA, the CDR3 is TGTGCCAGCAGTCACGAAGCGGGGGGGGCTGCGACCCAGTACTTC. This sequence encodes CASSHEAGGAATQYF.

The chain is built from TRBV5-6 and TRBJ2-7; the D gene could be TRBD1 or TRBD2 (6 bases each). CDR1 is SGHDT and CDR2 is YYEEEE in the germline V gene. The CDR3 length is 13 residues. Trimming took 0 bases from V and 5 from J, leaving 9 bases between them. The CDR3 is CASSLAGGDEQYF. In nucleotides, the CDR3 is TGTGCCAGCAGCTTGGCCGGGGGCGACGAGCAGTACTTC. The variable domain in full, completed from reference TRBV5-6 and TRBJ2-7, reads DAGVTQSPTHLIKTRGQQVTLRCSPKSGHDTVSWYQQALGQGPQFIFQYYEEEERQRGNFPDRFSGHQFPNYSSELNVNALLLGDSALYLCASSLAGGDEQYFGPGTRLTVT.

The J gene is TRBJ1-5, the V gene TRBV28, with D possibly TRBD1 on 6 matching bases. Trimming stripped 6 bases from V and 6 bases from J, with 12 bases between. CDR3 size: 13 residues. Germline assignment: CDR1 MDHEN and CDR2 SYDVKM. The DNA of the CDR3 is TGTGCCAGCAGAACAGGGCAAGTTCAGCCCCAGCATTTT. This sequence encodes CASRTGQVQPQHF.

The genes are TRBV14 and TRBJ2-7, with 7 bases lining up with TRBD2. V dropped 6 bases and J dropped 0; count of bases not matched to a gene: 2. This CDR3 spans 13 amino acids. Germline CDR1 SGHDN, CDR2 FVKESK. CDR3 region: CASSERDSYEQYF. The CDR3, as DNA: TGTGCCAGCAGTGAGCGGGACTCCTACGAGCAGTACTTC. The full variable domain, rest sourced from reference TRBV14 and TRBJ2-7, is EAGVTQFPSHSVIEKGQTVTLRCDPISGHDNLYWYRRVMGKEIKFLLHFVKESKQDESGMPNNRFLAERTGGTYSTLKVQPAELEDSGVYFCASSERDSYEQYFGPGTRLTVT.

J is TRBJ1-3 and V is TRBV9, with D unresolved. Trimming removed 0 bases from V and 2 bases from J, with 12 bases in between. There are 16 residues in the CDR3. Germline CDR1 is SGDLS and CDR2 is YYNGEE. CDR3 nucleotides: TGTGCCAGCAGCGTAGGGCAAAACACAGCTGGAAACACCATATATTTT. It specifies CASSVGQNTAGNTIYF.

Only a few counts were recorded for this clone. CDR3 protein: CASSQDLNGVEKLFF. The CDR3 DNA follows: TGCGCCAGCAGCCAAGATTTGAACGGCGTGGAAAAACTGTTTTTT. This sequence joins TRBV4-3 and TRBJ1-4, with D unclear. This CDR3 has 15 amino acids. Germline CDR1 LGHNA, CDR2 YSLEER. V lost 0 bases and J lost 8, with 13 bases in between.

In this sample, this clone turned up once. CDR3 sequence (DNA): TGTGCCAGTAGTGCCCTCCAGGGAACTGGGGCCAACGTCCTGACTTTC. This gives the protein CASSALQGTGANVLTF. The chain is built from TRBV19 and TRBJ2-6, with D possibly being TRBD1 (5 bases). Germline CDR1 LNHDA, CDR2 SQIVND (reference sequence). Trimming shortened V by 5 bases and J by 2 bases, and 13 bases separated the two germline ends. This CDR3 comprises 16 residues.

The V gene is TRBV14, the J gene TRBJ1-2; 9 bases align to TRBD1. CDR1 and CDR2 from the germline V gene are SGHDN and FVKESK. Trimming cost V 1 base and J 6 bases; bases outside gene matches: 12. The CDR3 totals 17 residues. The DNA for the CDR3 is TGTGCCAGCAGCCAAGTCTTCTTCACAGGGGGCTTCGATGGCTACACCTTC. Protein: CASSQVFFTGGFDGYTF.

This chain links TRBV5-1 with TRBJ1-3; possibly TRBD1 for D (5 bases). V gave up 2 bases and J gave up 0 bases, with 15 bases separating them. Germline CDR1 SGHRS, CDR2 YFSETQ. The CDR3 consists of 17 residues. The DNA for the CDR3 is TGCGCCAGCAGCTTAGGACACTCTACCTACTCTGGAAACACCATATATTTT. It is translated as CASSLGHSTYSGNTIYF. The variable domain in full, completed from reference TRBV5-1 and TRBJ1-3, reads KAGVTQTPRYLIKTRGQQVTLSCSPISGHRSVSWYQQTPGQGLQFLFEYFSETQRNKGNFPGRFSGRQFSNSRSEMNVSTLELGDSALYLCASSLGHSTYSGNTIYFGEGSWLTVV.

The CDR3 DNA follows: TGTGCCAGCAGTTACCGTCGCGGGAGCTTCTACAATGAGCAGTTCTTC. This gives the protein CASSYRRGSFYNEQFF. The chain employs TRBV6-6 and TRBJ2-1, with 7 bases aligning to TRBD2. The CDR3 covers 16 residues. Losses at the gene ends were 2 bases for V and 3 bases for J; bases not matched to a gene: 7. Per the germline V gene, CDR1 is MNHNY and CDR2 is SVGAGI (reference sequence).

This clone was counted only a few times. The J gene is TRBJ2-7, the V gene TRBV6-5; 9 bases agree with TRBD1. CDR1 is MNHEY and CDR2 is SVGAGI in the germline V gene. The CDR3 length is 15 residues. V gave up 2 bases and J gave up 4 bases; unmatched junction bases: 6. CDR3: CASSYGGQGTYEQYF. CDR3 nucleotides: TGTGCCAGCAGTTACGGGGGACAGGGTACATACGAGCAGTACTTC.

This clone came up a few times. CDR3 residues: CASSQDPGQGWNTEAFF. The CDR3 DNA follows: TGTGCCAGCAGCCAAGACCCTGGACAGGGGTGGAACACTGAAGCTTTCTTT. The J gene is TRBJ1-1, the V gene TRBV3-1 (or the pseudogene TRBV3-2); 9 bases are shared with TRBD1. The CDR3 has 17 amino acids. Germline lookup yields CDR1 LGHDT and CDR2 YNNKEL (reference sequence). J was trimmed by 1 base and V by 0 bases; bases with no gene match: 6.

The V call is TRBV4-1, the J call TRBJ1-1, with unresolved D. The CDR3 is 13 residues long. V gave up 2 bases and J gave up 1 base, with 5 bases separating them. Germline assignment: CDR1 MGHRA and CDR2 YSYEKL. The CDR3 bases are TGCGCCAGCAGCCAATCCACGAACACTGAAGCTTTCTTT. Protein sequence: CASSQSTNTEAFF.

A few counts support this clone. V usage is TRBV29-1 and J usage is TRBJ1-1; D ambiguous. Trimming removed 4 bases from V and 7 bases from J, with 7 bases in between. The CDR3 consists of 10 residues. Germline V gene data show CDR1 as SQVTM and CDR2 as ANQGSEA. The CDR3: CSVVTVEAFF. The DNA of the CDR3 is TGCAGCGTTGTAACAGTTGAAGCTTTCTTT.

This clone was seen just once. This chain connects TRBV5-5 to TRBJ1-1, with 8 bases aligning to TRBD1. CDR3 length equals 14 residues. The V and J ends lost 3 bases and 3 bases, in that order; junction bases with no gene match: 4. CDR1 is SGHKS and CDR2 is YYEKEE in the germline V gene (reference sequence). CDR3 coding DNA: TGTGCCAGCAGCTCACAGGGGGGGGACACTGAAGCTTTCTTT. Encoded protein: CASSSQGGDTEAFF.

DNA for the CDR3: TGTGCCAGCAGTGGGGAATACGGGGAGCTGTTTTTT. Protein: CASSGEYGELFF. The chain uses TRBV25-1 and TRBJ2-2, with unresolved D. CDR3 length: 12 amino acids. Trimming removed 4 bases at V and 7 bases at J, with 7 bases between. The germline gives CDR1 MGHDK, CDR2 SYGVNS.

The rearrangement joins TRBV9 to TRBJ2-2; TRBD2 agrees at 7 bases. There are 15 residues in the CDR3. CDR1 is SGDLS and CDR2 is YYNGEE in the germline V gene. J gave up 7 bases and V 2 bases, and 8 bases lay outside the gene matches. The CDR3 nucleotides are TGTGCCAGCAGCGTCGGTGGCGGGAGTAGCGGGGAGCTGTTTTTT. Residues: CASSVGGGSSGELFF.

The table lists this clone with a count of one. V usage is TRBV29-1 and J usage is TRBJ2-7; TRBD1 might be the D (6 bases). Germline-derived CDR1 and CDR2 are SQVTM and ANQGSEA. Trimming cost V 6 bases and J 8 bases, with 14 bases left between them. This CDR3 region has 11 residues. The CDR3 is CSVLQGRQQYF. The DNA of the CDR3 is TGCAGCGTATTACAGGGACGGCAGCAGTACTTC.

In this sample, this clone turned up a few times. This chain uses TRBV11-3 with TRBJ2-7; D gene uncertain. This CDR3 contains 13 residues. The V gene's germline CDR1 is SGHNT and CDR2 YENEEA. V lost 2 bases to trimming and J lost 6 bases, with 11 bases between them. CDR3 DNA sequence: TGTGCCAGCAGCTTATCGGGCAAAGCCGAGCAGTACTTC. Translation: CASSLSGKAEQYF. Filled out from reference TRBV11-3 and TRBJ2-7, the complete variable domain reads EAGVVQSPRYKIIEKKQPVAFWCNPISGHNTLYWYLQNLGQGPELLIRYENEEAVDDSQLPKDRFSAERLKGVDSTLKIQPAELGDSAVYLCASSLSGKAEQYFGPGTRLTVT.

The rearrangement uses TRBV9 and TRBJ2-7; D is possibly TRBD1 or TRBD2 (6 bases each). Trimming shortened V by 7 bases and J by 3 bases, and 11 bases separated the two germline ends. The CDR3 has 12 amino acids. Germline assignment: CDR1 SGDLS and CDR2 YYNGEE. Written as DNA, the CDR3 is TGTGCCAGCGGGAGGACAGACTACGAGCAGTACTTC. Its protein product is CASGRTDYEQYF.

This sequence joins TRBV18 and TRBJ1-6, with D perhaps TRBD1 (6 bases). CDR3 length: 16 residues. V lost 2 bases and J 7 bases, leaving 15 bases between the germline ends. CDR1 and CDR2 from the germline V gene are KGHSH and LQKENI. In nucleotides, the CDR3 is TGTGCCAGCTCACCATCGCGACAGGAGACAAATTCACCCCTCCACTTT. Its translation: CASSPSRQETNSPLHF.

The J gene is TRBJ2-2, the V gene TRBV25-1, with 9 bases matching TRBD2. Trimming removed 3 bases from V and 6 bases from J; junction bases left unmatched: 8. CDR1 and CDR2 (germline): MGHDK, SYGVNS. CDR3 size: 16 residues. The CDR3 reads CASSESGSGSPGELFF. The CDR3 nucleotides read TGTGCCAGCAGTGAGTCAGGTAGCGGGAGCCCCGGGGAGCTGTTTTTT.

The rearrangement uses TRBV19 and TRBJ2-6, with TRBD2 as a possible D gene (7 bases). With 5 bases removed from V and 2 bases from J, the gap between germline ends came to 13 bases. Germline lookup yields CDR1 LNHDA and CDR2 SQIVND (reference sequence). The CDR3 length is 16 residues. The CDR3 nucleotides read TGTGCCAGTAGTTGGGAGGGGGGGACTGGGGCCAACGTCCTGACTTTC. Translated: CASSWEGGTGANVLTF.